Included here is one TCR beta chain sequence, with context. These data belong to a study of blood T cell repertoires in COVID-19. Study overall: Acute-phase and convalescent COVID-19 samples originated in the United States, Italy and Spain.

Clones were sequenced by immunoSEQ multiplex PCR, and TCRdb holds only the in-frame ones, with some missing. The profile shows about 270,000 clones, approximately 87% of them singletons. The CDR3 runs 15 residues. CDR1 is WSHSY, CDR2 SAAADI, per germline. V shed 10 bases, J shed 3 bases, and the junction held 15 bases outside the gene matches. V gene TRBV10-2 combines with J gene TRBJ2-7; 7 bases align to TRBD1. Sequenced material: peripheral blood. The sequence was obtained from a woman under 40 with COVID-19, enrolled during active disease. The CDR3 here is CATRGWTGVIYEQYF. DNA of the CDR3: TGCGCCACCAGGGGGTGGACAGGTGTGATCTACGAGCAGTACTTC.